The source of this TCR beta chain is a study of blood T cell repertoires in COVID-19. Overall study context: The study drew acute and convalescent COVID-19 samples from the United States, Italy and Spain. T cells, B-cell-depleted T cells, or PBMCs supplied cDNA or gDNA.

The CDR3 length is 17 residues. The germline V gene encodes CDR1 MDHEN and CDR2 SYDVKM. V lost 3 bases and J lost 5, with 23 bases in between. Per the authors' pipeline: Counts of nucleated cells, estimated from reference gene primer amplification, were obtained. Here immunoSEQ multiplex PCR was the method, and the copy in TCRdb shows in-frame clones only, minus some. Clonal size and the V and J genes are those of that table, whereas D and trimming came from the DNA. The sample holds around 160,000 clones, approximately 86% seen once. The sequencing input was peripheral blood. The TCR originated in a woman between 40 and 50 years old with active or convalescent COVID-19. The chain employs TRBV28 and TRBJ2-7; tentatively, D is TRBD2 (6 bases). The CDR3 DNA sequence: TGTGCCAGCAGTTTCTCCCTTTGGCGCGGGGCGTCTAACGAGCAGTACTTC. Translating gives CASSFSLWRGASNEQYF.